Each of the 14 T cell receptor beta chains below was sequenced from the same sample in a study of shared clonotypes between healthy human individuals. Libraries were prepared by immunoSEQ multiplex PCR; TCRdb keeps only in-frame clonotypes and omits some of them. Counted here are around 510,000 clones, roughly four fifths occurring once; the ten biggest clones make up 9.5% to 15%. The source material was PBMCs. The receptor set was obtained from a woman aged 40 to 49 in good health. Some clones in this sample may be carry-over from other donors' samples.

The V call is TRBV28, the J call TRBJ2-2; TRBD1 is a possible D gene (5 bases). Looked up from germline, CDR1 is MDHEN and CDR2 is SYDVKM. The germline V and J ends were trimmed by 3 bases and 4 bases, with 9 bases remaining between them. The CDR3 loop spans 14 amino acids. CDR3 loop: CASSFWGTTGELFF. CDR3 DNA: TGTGCCAGCAGTTTTTGGGGCACCACCGGGGAGCTGTTTTTT.

The table lists this clone with a few counts. J is TRBJ2-1 and V is TRBV19, with TRBD2 as a possible D gene (6 bases). The CDR3 loop spans 15 amino acids. Germline V lookup: CDR1 LNHDA, CDR2 SQIVND (reference sequence). V lost 3 bases and J lost 4, with 13 bases in between. CDR3 amino acids: CASSMTGTGYNEQFF. The CDR3 coding sequence is TGTGCCAGTAGTATGACGGGGACTGGGTACAATGAGCAGTTCTTC.

The chain joins TRBV5-6 to TRBJ2-2, with TRBD1 matching over 8 bases. The length of the CDR3 is 15 residues. From germline, CDR1 is SGHDT and CDR2 YYEEEE. V was pared by 4 bases and J by 1 base, with 3 bases of the junction left unmatched. The CDR3 reads CASSLDRGNTGELFF. The CDR3 region has the DNA TGTGCCAGCAGCCTCGACAGGGGGAACACCGGGGAGCTGTTTTTT. The full variable domain, in which reference TRBV5-6 and TRBJ2-2 provide the parts outside the CDR3, is DAGVTQSPTHLIKTRGQQVTLRCSPKSGHDTVSWYQQALGQGPQFIFQYYEEEERQRGNFPDRFSGHQFPNYSSELNVNALLLGDSALYLCASSLDRGNTGELFFGEGSRLTVL.

CDR3 amino acids: CASSEARGLETQYF. In DNA, the CDR3 is TGTGCCAGCAGTGAAGCGCGGGGGCTGGAGACCCAGTACTTC. The chain employs TRBV2 and TRBJ2-5, with D perhaps matching TRBD2 (7 bases). The CDR3 is 14 amino acids. The V and J ends lost 0 bases and 5 bases respectively, with 10 bases between them. Germline loops: CDR1 SNHLY, CDR2 FYNNEI.

The chain recombines TRBV5-4 with TRBJ2-5, with 7 bases that match TRBD2. Germline CDR1 and CDR2: SGHNT and YYREEE (reference sequence). Trimming cost V 1 base and J 4 bases; bases outside gene matches: 4. The CDR3 sequence is 14 residues long. CDR3 region: CASSLRGSGETQYF. The DNA for the CDR3 is TGTGCCAGCAGCTTGCGCGGGAGTGGAGAGACCCAGTACTTC.

This clone was detected once. The rearrangement joins TRBV6-6 to TRBJ1-5, with a weak D call TRBD1 (6 bases). Trimming took 5 bases from V and 3 from J, leaving 11 bases between them. Per germline, CDR1 MNHNY and CDR2 SVGAGI (reference sequence). This CDR3 has 14 residues. The CDR3 loop reads CASSKTGNNQPQHF. In nucleotides, the CDR3 is TGTGCCAGCAGTAAAACAGGGAACAATCAGCCCCAGCATTTT.

Only one count was recorded for this clone. The DNA of the CDR3 is TGCAGCGTTCAGGGAAGGGAACACTACAATGAGCAGTTCTTC. Residues: CSVQGREHYNEQFF. The chain joins TRBV29-1 to TRBJ2-1, with D maybe TRBD1 (5 bases). CDR1 is SQVTM, CDR2 ANQGSEA, per germline. CDR3 size: 14 residues. Trimming cost V 5 bases and J 3 bases, with 14 bases left between them.

V usage is TRBV28 and J usage is TRBJ2-3; 9 positions match TRBD2. The trim removed 5 bases at V and 2 bases at J, leaving 14 bases unmatched. This CDR3 has 18 residues. Germline V gives CDR1 MDHEN, CDR2 SYDVKM. Here the CDR3 reads CASSGRDWREGPTDTQYF. DNA of the CDR3: TGTGCCAGCAGTGGACGTGATTGGCGGGAGGGCCCCACAGATACGCAGTATTTT. Supplemented by reference TRBV28 and TRBJ2-3, the full variable domain reads DVKVTQSSRYLVKRTGEKVFLECVQDMDHENMFWYRQDPGLGLRLIYFSYDVKMKEKGDIPEGYSVSREKKERFSLILESASTNQTSMYLCASSGRDWREGPTDTQYFGPGTRLTVL.

The chain recombines TRBV5-6 with TRBJ2-3, with 7 bases lining up with TRBD2. CDR1 is SGHDT, CDR2 YYEEEE, per germline. The CDR3 runs 16 residues. The J segment lost 0 bases and the V segment lost 4 bases, leaving 8 bases of the junction unmatched. The CDR3 reads CASSRAGATSTDTQYF. CDR3 nucleotides: TGTGCCAGCAGCCGCGCGGGAGCCACTAGCACAGATACGCAGTATTTT.

This chain uses TRBV29-1 with TRBJ2-1; 9 bases map to TRBD2. V gave up 4 bases and J gave up 0 bases; unmatched junction bases: 4. This CDR3 spans 15 amino acids. Germline CDR1 and CDR2: SQVTM and ANQGSEA. The CDR3 DNA reads as TGCAGCGTTGCGGGTAGCGGGAGCTCCTACAATGAGCAGTTCTTC. This encodes CSVAGSGSSYNEQFF.

The chain links TRBV5-1 to TRBJ2-7, with 10 bases aligning to TRBD2. Unmatched junction bases numbered 3, after V lost 0 bases and J lost 6 bases. CDR3 length equals 14 residues. Germline V gives CDR1 SGHRS, CDR2 YFSETQ. CDR3 nucleotide sequence: TGCGCCAGCAGCTTGGATAGCGGGAGGTCCGAGCAGTACTTC. Translation gives CASSLDSGRSEQYF. Full variable domain (remainder filled in from reference TRBV5-1 and TRBJ2-7): KAGVTQTPRYLIKTRGQQVTLSCSPISGHRSVSWYQQTPGQGLQFLFEYFSETQRNKGNFPGRFSGRQFSNSRSEMNVSTLELGDSALYLCASSLDSGRSEQYFGPGTRLTVT.

This chain uses TRBV10-3 with TRBJ2-7; weak D call: TRBD1 (5 bases). The V gene lost 6 bases and the J gene lost 4 bases, with 16 bases spanning the gap. The germline V gene has CDR1 ENHRY and CDR2 SYGVKD. The CDR3 sequence is 14 residues long. As DNA, the CDR3 is TGTGCCATCAGCCACACCTCAGGGTTATACGAGCAGTACTTC. This encodes CAISHTSGLYEQYF.

This clone occurred a few times. This CDR3 is also generated by other DNA sequences in the sample. V is TRBV5-1 and J is TRBJ1-1; D unresolved. The CDR3 has 13 amino acids. Per germline, CDR1 SGHRS and CDR2 YFSETQ. Between the trimmed V and J ends, which lost 0 bases and 1 base, there was a span of 4 bases. This CDR3 is CASSLEGNTEAFF. In DNA, the CDR3 is TGCGCCAGCAGCTTGGAGGGGAACACTGAAGCTTTCTTT.

This clone occurred a few times. V gene TRBV2 combines with J gene TRBJ2-7, with a weak D call TRBD2 (6 bases). The CDR3 is 14 residues long. From germline, CDR1 is SNHLY and CDR2 FYNNEI. V was trimmed by 2 bases and J by 4 bases, leaving 12 bases between them. The CDR3 bases are TGTGCCAGCAGTGAACGGGTGGGGGGATACGAGCAGTACTTC. Its translation: CASSERVGGYEQYF.